The next 5 T cell receptor beta chains were all read from a single sample in a study of cytomegalovirus exposure and HLA in healthy donors. In the PCR, 60 Vbeta and 13 Jbeta primers were used. The assay was immunoSEQ multiplex PCR, and TCRdb's table has in-frame clones only and misses some. This repertoire shows approximately 260,000 clones, approximately 85% found once; its top ten account for more than 1.5%. Sample: PBMCs. These TCRs come from a woman aged 40 to 50 in good health and CMV-seropositive.

The table lists this clone with a few counts. This chain uses TRBV5-6 with TRBJ1-5; the match to TRBD1 covers 7 bases. Losses at the gene ends were 4 bases for V and 4 bases for J; bases not matched to a gene: 8. Germline V gene lookup returns CDR1 SGHDT and CDR2 YYEEEE. There are 15 residues in the CDR3. The CDR3 nucleotides read TGTGCCAGCAGCCCCTCGACAGGGCTGAATCAGCCCCAGCATTTT. Protein product: CASSPSTGLNQPQHF.

The DNA of the CDR3 is TGTGCCTGGCGGCCATCCACAGTTGGGCCCCAGCATTTT. This translates into CAWRPSTVGPQHF. The genes are TRBV30 and TRBJ1-5; D is ambiguous. CDR1 and CDR2 (germline): GTSNPN, SVGIG (reference sequence). Trimming stripped 5 bases from V and 9 bases from J, with 17 bases between. The CDR3 spans 13 residues. Combining the CDR3 with reference TRBV30 and TRBJ1-5 gives the whole variable domain SQTIHQWPATLVQPVGSPLSLECTVEGTSNPNLYWYRQAAGRGLQLLFYSVGIGQISSEVPQNLSASRPQDRQFILSSKKLLLSDSGFYLCAWRPSTVGPQHFGDGTRLSIL.

A single count supports this clone. This chain joins TRBV15 and TRBJ1-5; D ambiguous. The germline V gene has CDR1 LNHNV and CDR2 YYDKDF (reference sequence). This CDR3 contains 17 residues. Trimming left V 0 bases short and J 1 base short, with 13 bases between. The CDR3 sequence is CATSRDLLSLSNQPQHF. In nucleotides, the CDR3 is TGTGCCACCAGCAGAGATCTTCTGTCTTTGAGCAATCAGCCCCAGCATTTT.

The J gene is TRBJ1-2, the V gene TRBV5-1; tentatively, D is TRBD1 (6 bases). V was pared by 4 bases and J by 1 base, with 11 bases between. Germline V gives CDR1 SGHRS, CDR2 YFSETQ. The CDR3 is made up of 14 amino acids. The CDR3 DNA sequence: TGCGCCAGCAGCGACGCACAGGGTAACTATGGCTACACCTTC. Its translation: CASSDAQGNYGYTF.

The table lists this clone with a few counts. This sequence joins TRBV2 and TRBJ1-1; D perhaps matches TRBD1 (5 bases). In germline, CDR1 is SNHLY, CDR2 FYNNEI. The V and J ends lost 4 bases and 1 base respectively, with 10 bases between them. This CDR3 has 14 residues. CDR3 residues: CASSAGQGNTEAFF. CDR3 sequence (DNA): TGTGCCAGCAGTGCTGGGCAGGGGAACACTGAAGCTTTCTTT.